Listed below are T cell receptor beta chains from one sample, sequenced in a study of CD8 T cells in Susac syndrome. MiXCR, run by TCRdb on the immunoSEQ multiplex PCR reads, gives a single entry per CDR3 protein. The table lists under 250,000 distinct CDR3 sequences, 94% of them singletons. The sample taken for sequencing was CD4+ T cells from PBMCs. Receptors originate from a human donor with Susac syndrome. Each CDR3 is given with its conserved first and last residue. A D gene is named only where the DNA matches it firmly. Size tells how often a clone was seen (once, few, many) or the class of an expanded clone, and some rows leave it out.

V,D,size,J,DNA,CDR3
TRBV29-1,.,.,TRBJ1-2,TGCAGCGTTGATGGTAGCGGGGGGCGGGACGGCTACACCTTC,CSVDGSGGRDGYTF
TRBV5-6,.,.,TRBJ2-1,TGTGCCAGCACCTGGGGCGGGGATGAGCAGTTCTTC,CASTWGGDEQFF
TRBV15,TRBD2,.,TRBJ2-7,TGTGCCACCAGCAGAGATCTCGGGACTAGCGGCTACGAGCAGTACTTC,CATSRDLGTSGYEQYF
TRBV11-2,.,.,TRBJ2-7,TGTGCCAGCTCCTTAGAGAGAACCTCCTACGAGCAGTACTTC,CASSLERTSYEQYF
TRBV12-3/TRBV12-4,.,once,TRBJ1-2,TGTGCCAGCAGGTCTGGTTGGGCCGGGGATGGCTACACCTTC,CASRSGWAGDGYTF
TRBV6-6,.,.,TRBJ2-3,TGTGCCCATCACTATGGCAGAACTAGCACAGATACGCAGTATTTT,CAHHYGRTSTDTQYF
TRBV12-3/TRBV12-4,.,once,TRBJ1-1,TGTGCCAGCAGGCGGGGCGGGGCATACACTGAAGCTTTCTTT,CASRRGGAYTEAFF
TRBV2,TRBD1,.,TRBJ1-5,TGTGCCAGCAGCGTTATACAGGGGAGCAATCAGCCCCAGCATTTT,CASSVIQGSNQPQHF
TRBV6-5,.,.,TRBJ2-7,TGTGCCAGCGAGGGGGCGGGGGCCCACGAGCAGTACTTC,CASEGAGAHEQYF
TRBV2,.,.,TRBJ1-1,TGTGCCAGCAGTGAAGCGCTCAGGGGATCCACTGAAGCTTTCTTT,CASSEALRGSTEAFF
TRBV7-8,TRBD1,.,TRBJ2-4,TGTGCCAGCAGCTCGACAGGGGGGCGAGTGAACATTCAGTACTTC,CASSSTGGRVNIQYF
TRBV5-1,TRBD2,.,TRBJ2-3,TGCGCCAGCAGCCCATTCCACAGCGGGGGGCTCACAGATACGCAGTATTTT,CASSPFHSGGLTDTQYF
TRBV30,.,few,TRBJ2-7,TGTGCCTGGAGTGTCCGGGGGCGTCCCTCCTACGAGCAGTACTTC,CAWSVRGRPSYEQYF